The clone carrying this T cell receptor (beta chain) was found a few times. Antigen specificity is unknown. What was amplified from RNA transcripts were TCR beta CDR3 regions. With the HTBI primer set, the TCR CDR3 went through a first round of RT-PCR. TCRdb reprocessed the multiplex PCR reads with MiXCR, giving one entry per CDR3 protein. This sample has some 370,000 distinct CDR3 sequences, with about 18% found just once. The source of the sample is a study of T cells in Graves' hyperthyroidism and ophthalmopathy. This CDR3 region has 15 residues. Germline CDR1 and CDR2: SGHRS and YFSETQ. The V end was cut by 1 base, the J end by 4 bases, with 12 bases between. Patients aged 18 to 65 had newly diagnosed hyperthyroidism that had lasted under 2 months. At first hyperthyroidism diagnosis, before any ophthalmopathy symptoms, the blood sample was collected. Study outcomes and limitations: Most clonotypes expanded in the thyroid (above 0.001) were also present in blood. Separation of ophthalmopathy from stable hyperthyroidism was achieved by a 13 V-J model.

Sequencing was carried out using blood. The rearrangement uses TRBV5-1 and TRBJ1-5; D not resolved. This clonotype originated in a woman aged 30 to 39 with Graves' hyperthyroidism that later progressed to Graves' ophthalmopathy. The CDR3 bases are TGCGCCAGCAGCTTGTTACCCGGGCGTAATCAGCCCCAGCATTTT. The encoded protein is CASSLLPGRNQPQHF.